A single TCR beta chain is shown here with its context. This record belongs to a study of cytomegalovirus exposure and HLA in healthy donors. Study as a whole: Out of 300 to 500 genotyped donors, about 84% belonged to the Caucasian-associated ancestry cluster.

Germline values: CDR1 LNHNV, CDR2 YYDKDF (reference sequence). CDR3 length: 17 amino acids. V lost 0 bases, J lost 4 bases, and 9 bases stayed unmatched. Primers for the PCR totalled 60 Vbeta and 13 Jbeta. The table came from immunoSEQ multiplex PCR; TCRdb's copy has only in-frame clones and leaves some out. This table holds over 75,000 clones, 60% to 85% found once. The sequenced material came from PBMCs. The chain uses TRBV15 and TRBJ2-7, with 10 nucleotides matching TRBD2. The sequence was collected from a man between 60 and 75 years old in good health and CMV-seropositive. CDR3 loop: CATSRERVSGGFYEQYF. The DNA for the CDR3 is TGTGCCACCAGCAGAGAAAGGGTTAGCGGGGGGTTTTACGAGCAGTACTTC.